The clone carrying this TCR beta chain appeared a few times. Its antigen is not known. Of the isolated RNA, all was reverse transcribed, and so the sequenced material was expressed TCRB transcripts. Some clones are missing from TCRdb's copy, which holds only in-frame ones; the method was immunoSEQ multiplex PCR. The sample holds about 340,000 clones, over 7% seen once. The data derive from a study of beta chain features in type 1 diabetes. Study-wide points: The study found moderately but significantly shorter TCRB CDR3s in all four CD4+ subsets of Type 1 diabetes patients.

The trim removed 4 bases at V and 5 bases at J, leaving 9 bases unmatched. Germline loops: CDR1 MNHNS, CDR2 SASEGT. CDR3 length: 16 residues. This chain joins TRBV6-1 and TRBJ2-7; the match to TRBD1 covers 12 bases. Sequenced sample: central memory CD4+ T cells from blood. The source of this sequence is a man aged 25-45 years with type 1 diabetes. The CDR3 spells CASSATWGQGANEQYF. As DNA, the CDR3 is TGTGCCAGCAGTGCCACTTGGGGACAGGGGGCAAACGAGCAGTACTTC.